Sequencing of this T cell receptor (beta chain) was carried out in a study of early T cells in non-severe SARS-CoV-2 infection. About the study: Alpha and beta chains were unpaired, from unsorted whole-blood bulk RNA. Study outcomes and limitations: Matching with VDJdb favored anti-spike CD8 responses (missing private and CD4 specificities).

Note on this clonotype: The target antigen is unknown.

The library protocol tagged individual cDNA molecules with unique molecular identifiers. TCRdb used MiXCR to reprocess the 5' RACE reads, holding one entry per CDR3 protein. The sample has approximately 90,000 distinct CDR3 sequences, approximately 17% seen once. CDR3 length: 14 residues. Germline CDR1 and CDR2: SNHLY and FYNNEI. Losses at the gene ends were 6 bases for V and 8 bases for J; bases not matched to a gene: 8. The material was whole blood, obtained at baseline. The genes are TRBV2 and TRBJ2-1; 9 positions match TRBD2. The source is an adult who was a healthcare worker with PCR-confirmed SARS-CoV-2 infection or an uninfected control (not recorded which). CDR3 coding DNA: TGTGCCAGCAGAGTCGCGGGAGGGCCCCATGAGCAGTTCTTC. It translates to CASRVAGGPHEQFF.